One sample yielded the 31 T cell receptor beta chains listed below, sequenced in a study of T cell responses to AZD1222 COVID-19 vaccine. Sequencing used immunoSEQ multiplex PCR; TCRdb keeps in-frame clones, though not all of them. The table has about 130,000 clones, about 92% seen once. Sequencing was performed on peripheral blood, taken 28 days after the second AZD1222 dose. These receptors came from an adult who received the AZD1222 COVID-19 vaccine.

The chain carries TRBV29-1 and TRBJ2-7; 7 bases are a match to TRBD1. The CDR3 is 11 residues long. V gave up 6 bases and J gave up 5 bases; unmatched junction bases: 4. The germline gives CDR1 SQVTM, CDR2 ANQGSEA. Here the CDR3 reads CSVTGLNEQYF. In DNA form, the CDR3 reads TGCAGCGTGACAGGGCTGAACGAGCAGTACTTC.

The chain joins TRBV12-5 to TRBJ2-3; TRBD1 or TRBD2 may be the D gene (5 bases each). The CDR3 covers 14 residues. V was trimmed by 4 bases and J by 3 bases, leaving 11 bases between them. Germline values: CDR1 LGHNT, CDR2 FRNRAP. CDR3 DNA sequence: TGTGCTAGTGGTTGGGACCGGGGAACAGATACGCAGTATTTT. Translating it yields CASGWDRGTDTQYF.

V gene TRBV6-6 combines with J gene TRBJ1-2; no clear D. Germline CDR1 reads MNHNY; CDR2 reads SVGAGI (reference sequence). Trimming pared 0 bases from V and 7 bases from J, leaving 12 bases between. The CDR3 covers 14 residues. CDR3 bases: TGTGCCAGCAGTTACTCTTCAGACCGGCGTGGCTACACCTTC. Translation gives CASSYSSDRRGYTF.

The chain employs TRBV6-5 and TRBJ2-1, with D perhaps given as TRBD1 or TRBD2 (5 bases each). The germline CDR1 and CDR2 sequences are MNHEY and SVGAGI. The V and J ends lost 4 bases and 7 bases respectively, with 17 bases between them. The CDR3 consists of 15 residues. CDR3 residues: CASSSDSGGNNEQFF. The CDR3 DNA sequence: TGTGCCAGCAGTTCCGATAGTGGGGGTAATAATGAGCAGTTCTTC.

The chain carries TRBV24-1 and TRBJ2-3; possible D gene TRBD2, 6 bases. V lost 8 bases, J lost 3 bases, and 17 bases lay in between. Germline CDR1 KGHDR, CDR2 SFDVKD. The CDR3 length is 15 residues. The CDR3 DNA reads as TGTGCCACCACTTCCGGGACTGCCCTGACAGATACGCAGTATTTT. The encoded protein is CATTSGTALTDTQYF.

The V and J genes are TRBV5-6 and TRBJ2-1; tentatively, D is TRBD1 (5 bases). Germline loops: CDR1 SGHDT, CDR2 YYEEEE. The germline V and J ends were trimmed by 7 bases and 2 bases, with 10 bases remaining between them. The CDR3 sequence is 13 residues long. This CDR3 reads CASSGAAYNEQFF. CDR3 nucleotides: TGTGCCAGCTCTGGGGCCGCCTACAATGAGCAGTTCTTC.

The chain carries TRBV6-2 or TRBV6-3 and TRBJ2-7; tentative D call: TRBD2 (6 bases). V was trimmed by 5 bases and J by 3 bases, leaving 17 bases between them. Looked up from germline, CDR1 is MNHEY and CDR2 is SVGEGT. This CDR3 spans 15 amino acids. CDR3 residues: CASSQTPDGGYEQYF. The CDR3 nucleotides are TGTGCCAGCAGTCAAACCCCCGACGGGGGCTACGAGCAGTACTTC.

This chain uses TRBV2 with TRBJ2-7; no clear D. V was cut by 3 bases and J by 1 base, with 7 bases left in between. The germline CDR1 and CDR2 sequences are SNHLY and FYNNEI. The CDR3 totals 13 residues. The CDR3 bases are TGTGCCAGCAGTGATGAGTTATCCTACGAGCAGTACTTC. Translated, it gives CASSDELSYEQYF.

The chain uses TRBV7-2 and TRBJ2-5, with D perhaps TRBD2 (7 bases). V shed 3 bases and J shed 2 bases, with 13 bases lying between them. This CDR3 comprises 15 residues. CDR1 SGHTA and CDR2 FQGNSA come from the germline V gene. The CDR3 is CASSFGGGGQETQYF. CDR3 nucleotide sequence: TGTGCCAGCAGCTTTGGAGGGGGGGGGCAAGAGACCCAGTACTTC.

The V and J genes are TRBV10-3 and TRBJ2-6; D is uncertain. The germline V and J ends were trimmed by 2 bases and 0 bases, with 8 bases remaining between them. The CDR3 runs to 16 residues. Germline V gene lookup returns CDR1 ENHRY and CDR2 SYGVKD. The CDR3, as DNA: TGTGCCATCAGTGAGAACAGAGACTCTGGGGCCAACGTCCTGACTTTC. Translating it yields CAISENRDSGANVLTF.

This clone is a singleton in its sample. The chain employs TRBV28 and TRBJ1-2; the match to TRBD1 covers 7 bases. This CDR3 has 15 amino acids. V trimming: 7 bases; J trimming: 6 bases; junction bases outside the gene matches: 14. The germline CDR1 and CDR2 sequences are MDHEN and SYDVKM. CDR3 in amino acids: CASTTQGGARNGYTF. The CDR3 region has the DNA TGTGCCAGCACGACACAAGGGGGCGCGAGAAATGGCTACACCTTC.

The chain joins TRBV30 to TRBJ2-5, with 7 bases that match TRBD1. Per the germline V gene, CDR1 is GTSNPN and CDR2 is SVGIG (reference sequence). With 3 bases clipped from V and 5 bases from J, the junction kept 9 bases outside the gene matches. There are 14 residues in the CDR3. CDR3 coding DNA: TGTGCCTGGAGCGCAGACAGGGTCGCTGAGACCCAGTACTTC. Protein sequence: CAWSADRVAETQYF.

The CDR3 DNA sequence: TGCGCCAGCAGCCGGGACAGGGGTTCTACTGAAGCTTTCTTT. This translates into CASSRDRGSTEAFF. This chain uses TRBV5-1 with TRBJ1-1; 10 nucleotides match TRBD1. The germline V gene encodes CDR1 SGHRS and CDR2 YFSETQ. This CDR3 spans 14 amino acids. Losses at the gene ends were 4 bases for V and 5 bases for J; bases not matched to a gene: 5.

The rearrangement joins TRBV21-1 to TRBJ2-7; TRBD1, the table's D call, lacks a check against the DNA. TRBV21-1 is marked as a pseudogene. This CDR3 has 15 residues. The CDR3 reads CASGEAGQGSYEQYF. The CDR3 DNA reads as TGTGCCAGCGGAGAGGCGGGACAGGGCTCCTACGAGCAGTACTTC.

The V and J genes are TRBV6-1 and TRBJ1-2; 7 positions agree with TRBD1. The CDR3 spans 14 residues. CDR1 is MNHNS, CDR2 SASEGT, per germline. Unmatched junction bases numbered 6, after V lost 3 bases and J lost 5 bases. The CDR3 reads CASSEQGVWYGYTF. CDR3 DNA: TGTGCCAGCAGTGAGCAGGGGGTGTGGTATGGCTACACCTTC.

The V call is TRBV5-1, the J call TRBJ2-1, with 8 bases lining up with TRBD2. The germline gives CDR1 SGHRS, CDR2 YFSETQ. The trim removed 0 bases at V and 7 bases at J, leaving 6 bases unmatched. This CDR3 contains 15 residues. CDR3 in amino acids: CASSLESGSWNEQFF. DNA for the CDR3: TGCGCCAGCAGCTTGGAGAGCGGGAGCTGGAATGAGCAGTTCTTC.

This clone was detected only once. The chain carries TRBV11-3 and TRBJ2-5, with D possibly TRBD2 on 5 matching bases. Trimming shortened V by 5 bases and J by 0 bases, and 13 bases separated the two germline ends. CDR1 SGHNT and CDR2 YENEEA come from the germline V gene. The length of the CDR3 is 15 residues. This CDR3 reads CASSPLSGNQETQYF. CDR3 bases: TGTGCCAGCAGCCCATTGTCCGGGAACCAAGAGACCCAGTACTTC. Drawing the rest from reference TRBV11-3 and TRBJ2-5, the complete variable domain is EAGVVQSPRYKIIEKKQPVAFWCNPISGHNTLYWYLQNLGQGPELLIRYENEEAVDDSQLPKDRFSAERLKGVDSTLKIQPAELGDSAVYLCASSPLSGNQETQYFGPGTRLLVL.

The chain couples TRBV5-1 to TRBJ2-7; weak D call: TRBD2 (6 bases). Trimming removed 3 bases from V and 2 bases from J, with 12 bases in between. This CDR3 comprises 14 residues. Per the germline V gene, CDR1 is SGHRS and CDR2 is YFSETQ. The CDR3 region has the DNA TGCGCCAGCAGCTCCCTAGGGGAGGCCTACGAGCAGTACTTC. Residues: CASSSLGEAYEQYF.

As DNA, the CDR3 is TGTGCCAGCAGCTTAGAGTTTGGCCGGCCTACTAAAGCTTTCTTT. It encodes CASSLEFGRPTKAFF. V gene TRBV7-8 combines with J gene TRBJ1-1; D is unclear. The V and J ends lost 1 base and 9 bases respectively, with 18 bases between them. Germline V lookup: CDR1 SGHVS, CDR2 FQNEAQ. The CDR3 has 15 residues. The complete variable domain, with remaining parts taken from reference TRBV7-8 and TRBJ1-1, reads GAGVSQSPRYKVAKRGQDVALRCDPISGHVSLFWYQQALGQGPEFLTYFQNEAQLDKSGLPSDRFFAERPEGSVSTLKIQRTQQEDSAVYLCASSLEFGRPTKAFFGQGTRLTVV.

This clone has just one count. This chain links TRBV7-9 with TRBJ2-7; D is perhaps TRBD2 (6 bases). The CDR3 spans 14 residues. The V end lost 3 bases, the J end lost 2 bases, and 11 bases lay between the germline ends. CDR1 and CDR2 from the germline V gene are SEHNR and FQNEAQ (reference sequence). In nucleotides, the CDR3 is TGTGCCAGCAGCTTCTCTAGCGATACCTACGAGCAGTACTTC. Translating it yields CASSFSSDTYEQYF.

The chain has TRBV28 and TRBJ2-7; 7 positions match TRBD1. Germline-derived CDR1 and CDR2 are MDHEN and SYDVKM. The CDR3 has 13 residues. Losses at the gene ends were 6 bases for V and 4 bases for J; bases not matched to a gene: 6. Here the CDR3 DNA reads TGTGCCAGCAGCCTACGGGACAGATACGAGCAGTACTTC. It yields the protein CASSLRDRYEQYF.

The rearrangement links TRBV5-4 to TRBJ1-2; D is perhaps TRBD1 (5 bases). This CDR3 spans 16 amino acids. V dropped 3 bases and J dropped 4 bases, with 19 bases sitting between them. Germline CDR1 reads SGHNT; CDR2 reads YYREEE (reference sequence). The CDR3: CASSSLGATAPYGYTF. DNA of the CDR3: TGTGCCAGCAGCTCCCTTGGGGCGACAGCTCCCTATGGCTACACCTTC.

This chain connects TRBV28 to TRBJ2-7; 11 bases agree with TRBD2. The germline V gene encodes CDR1 MDHEN and CDR2 SYDVKM. This CDR3 comprises 13 residues. The V gene end was trimmed by 6 bases and the J gene end by 7 bases; junction bases not matched to a gene: 5. The CDR3 loop is CASSLSGRAEQYF. The CDR3 DNA is TGTGCCAGCAGCCTTAGCGGGAGGGCGGAGCAGTACTTC.

The chain couples TRBV29-1 to TRBJ2-1; D gene uncertain. V lost 7 bases to trimming and J lost 3 bases, with 13 bases between them. Per the germline V gene, CDR1 is SQVTM and CDR2 is ANQGSEA. This CDR3 has 13 residues. CDR3 loop: CSATKANYNEQFF. The CDR3 DNA sequence: TGCAGCGCCACGAAGGCGAACTACAATGAGCAGTTCTTC.

The V and J genes are TRBV5-1 and TRBJ2-6; 12 bases are shared with TRBD2. Trimming at V came to 1 base and at J to 2 bases, leaving 4 bases not matched to a gene. Germline V gene sequence: CDR1 SGHRS, CDR2 YFSETQ. This CDR3 has 18 amino acids. The CDR3 DNA is TGCGCCAGCAGCTTGTCTAGCGGGAGGGCCGCTGGGGCCAACGTCCTGACTTTC. This gives the protein CASSLSSGRAAGANVLTF.

The chain has TRBV15 and TRBJ2-7; possibly TRBD1 for D (6 bases). Germline lookup yields CDR1 LNHNV and CDR2 YYDKDF (reference sequence). Between the trimmed V and J ends, which lost 3 bases and 5 bases, there was a span of 14 bases. This CDR3 has 14 amino acids. The CDR3 spells CATSRRTAGHEQYF. CDR3 DNA: TGTGCCACCAGCAGGCGGACAGCAGGCCACGAGCAGTACTTC.

The chain carries TRBV20-1 and TRBJ1-2; D is ambiguous. Germline CDR1 reads DFQATT; CDR2 reads SNEGSKA (reference sequence). The CDR3 runs 11 residues. The V and J ends lost 6 bases and 5 bases respectively, with 10 bases between them. The CDR3 loop is CSASPLYGYTF. As DNA, the CDR3 is TGCAGTGCGAGTCCTCTTTATGGCTACACCTTC.

This rearrangement joins TRBV6-2 or TRBV6-3 to TRBJ2-7; 15 bases are a match to TRBD2. With V trimmed by 6 bases and J by 3 bases, 6 bases remained unmatched. CDR3 length: 16 residues. Germline V gene sequence: CDR1 MNHEY, CDR2 SVGEGT. CDR3 bases: TGTGCCAGCAGCGGGACTAGCGGGAGGTCCCACTACGAGCAGTACTTC. Protein product: CASSGTSGRSHYEQYF.

The chain combines TRBV29-1 with TRBJ1-1; TRBD1 might be the D (6 bases). Germline V gene sequence: CDR1 SQVTM, CDR2 ANQGSEA. The CDR3 runs 13 residues. V gave up 7 bases and J gave up 0 bases, with 12 bases separating them. CDR3 protein: CSAKDSLNTEAFF. The CDR3 coding sequence is TGCAGCGCCAAGGACAGCCTGAACACTGAAGCTTTCTTT.

This clone has just one count. CDR3 amino acids: CASSQDTGPQSEQYF. As DNA, the CDR3 is TGTGCCAGCAGCCAAGATACAGGACCTCAGTCCGAGCAGTACTTC. The chain employs TRBV4-2 and TRBJ2-7; tentatively, D is TRBD1 (5 bases). Germline V gene data show CDR1 as LGHNA and CDR2 as YNFKEQ. Trimming stripped 0 bases from V and 6 bases from J, with 15 bases between. This CDR3 region has 15 residues.

The chain combines TRBV5-1 with TRBJ2-1; D is undetermined. Germline CDR1 reads SGHRS; CDR2 reads YFSETQ. V gave up 0 bases and J gave up 1 base, with 5 bases separating them. The CDR3 covers 14 residues. CDR3 nucleotides: TGCGCCAGCAGCTTGGGTCAGTCCTACAATGAGCAGTTCTTC. Translated, it gives CASSLGQSYNEQFF. Based on the CDR3 plus reference TRBV5-1 and TRBJ2-1, the full variable domain is KAGVTQTPRYLIKTRGQQVTLSCSPISGHRSVSWYQQTPGQGLQFLFEYFSETQRNKGNFPGRFSGRQFSNSRSEMNVSTLELGDSALYLCASSLGQSYNEQFFGPGTRLTVL.